This T cell receptor beta chain stems from a study of shared clonotypes between healthy human individuals (dated by TCRdb to the early 2020s). Turning to the overall study: The cohort comprised a couple of women and three men aged 18 to 49 years. Libraries were prepared and TCR repertoires were sequenced by different laboratories using diverse techniques, in order to increase sequencing depth and limit assay-specific biases. The study deeply sequenced blood TCR repertoires of about 5 healthy adults to estimate repertoire size and the extent of clonotype sharing between individuals. Between about 0.8 and 9 billion PBMCs per donor were obtained by leukapheresis. Per donor, three plates each were used for CD4 naive and CD4 memory, two for CD8 naive, and one for CD8 memory. General conclusions and limits of the study: When four donors were compared, the shared fraction of clonotypes was about 5% for naive CD4, around 3.5% for naive CD8, 2% to 2.5% for memory CD4, and under 0.5% for memory CD8. Because the study included only a small number of donors, the genetic and exposure-history diversity represented was limited. Rarefaction of sorted-subset datasets indicated incomplete sequencing despite the large sequencing depth. Sampling was restricted to blood, and TCR repertoires in tissue are likely to differ from TCR repertoires in blood. Compared with non-shared clonotypes, clonotypes shared by all four sorted-subset donors had higher generation probabilities. Pairwise subsampling indicated that sequencing depth was expected to affect the degree of clonotype sharing among donors. Estimated clonotype richness was generally larger for naive than for memory subsets.

The donors were healthy, HIV-negative adults with no recently reported acute infections or vaccinations. Only Caucasian adults living in Nashville, Tennessee, USA were represented among the donors. Magnetic negative selection was used to enrich CD4+ T cells, after which naive cells were positively selected on CD45RA and the negative fraction became the memory subset. Blood was obtained by leukapheresis, after which PBMCs were separated by Ficoll-Histopaque density gradient centrifugation and cryopreserved in liquid nitrogen vapor phase. Analytical flow cytometry was used to check the purity and quantity of every magnetically sorted T cell population. Each sorted fraction had its genomic DNA isolated and then quantified by UV absorbance on a Nanodrop 2000c. The germline V gene provides CDR1 SGHVS and CDR2 FNYEAQ. The germline V and J ends show losses of 5 bases and 2 bases respectively, and no gene match explains 3 bases of the junction. The CDR3 spans 15 residues, from the cysteine through the phenylalanine. The entry retains the CDR3 DNA only, 45 bases that are in frame from base 1.

Turning to this clone: Its antigen specificity is not known. Per-base qualities were not stored, and no clone one base away is much larger.

Using the deep immunoSEQ assay, multiplex PCR amplified TCR CDR3 regions from genomic DNA. Genomic DNA extracted from each cell subset was distributed evenly over all wells of several immunoSEQ 96-well plates, and each plate served as one replicate. Each replicate PCR for sorted subsets received about 0.2 ug genomic DNA, equal to tens of thousands of T cell genomes. The purified libraries were quantified using a Qubit 3.0 fluorometer, sized with a Bioanalyzer 2100, and then quantified again using the KAPA Library Quantification kit. A separate single-read 150-cycle Illumina NextSeq 550 flow cell was used to sequence each immunoSEQ 96-well plate. The study's own analysis went as follows. Because the immunoSEQ output held only junctional sequences and lacked quality scores, the filtering could not match the filtering applied to full-length reads. To assign V/J genes and CDR3, sequences were annotated using PyIR, a Python wrapper for IgBLAST v1.9, with IMGT germline references. Reads with weak V/J assignments (E-value above 1e-6), missing CDR3, stop codons, out-of-frame junctions, or ambiguous translated residues were removed. V3J clonotypes were defined as sequences sharing the same inferred V gene, J gene, and CDR3 amino acid sequence. Percentage overlap between repertoires was calculated by dividing the number of shared unique clonotypes by the size of the smaller repertoire. Three approaches were used to assess repertoire richness: RTK rarefaction, the Chao1 estimator, and Recon v2.1 estimates of unobserved clonotypes. Generation probabilities for all TCRbeta clonotypes obtained by the gDNA method from a few donors were computed using OLGA. TCRdb stores this immuneACCESS table with in-frame sequences only. Part of the clones is absent; in the studies checked, under half of the shortfall reflects unresolved V genes, and no reason is known for the rest. For V, J and clone size, that table is used; D and trimming come from the DNA. For this sample there are about 2.3 million clones; 90% to 95% appear just once. The ten largest clones take up 0.39% of the sample.

The TCR was taken from a man younger than 35 in good health. Some clones in this sample may be carry-over from other donors' samples. Sequenced sample: naive CD4+ T cells from PBMCs. The cell subset or site label here, explained by the study, means: CD45RA+ positively selected. This sequence uses TRBV7-6 and TRBJ2-6, and TRBD1 aligns with 7 junction nucleotides. The base sequence is TGTGCCAGCAGCGCCGGGACAGCTGGGGCCAACGTCCTGACTTTC. It codes for CASSAGTAGANVLTF.